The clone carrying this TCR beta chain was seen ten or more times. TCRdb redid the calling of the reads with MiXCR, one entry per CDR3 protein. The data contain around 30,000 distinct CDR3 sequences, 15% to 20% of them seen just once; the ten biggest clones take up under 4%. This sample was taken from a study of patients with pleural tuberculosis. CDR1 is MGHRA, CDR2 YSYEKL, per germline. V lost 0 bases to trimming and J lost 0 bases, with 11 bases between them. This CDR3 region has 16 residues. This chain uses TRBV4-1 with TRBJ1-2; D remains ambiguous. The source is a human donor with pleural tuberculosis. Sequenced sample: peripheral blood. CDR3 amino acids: CASSQDSSPTNYGYTF. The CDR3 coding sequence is TGCGCCAGCAGCCAAGATTCGAGCCCGACTAACTATGGCTACACCTTC.